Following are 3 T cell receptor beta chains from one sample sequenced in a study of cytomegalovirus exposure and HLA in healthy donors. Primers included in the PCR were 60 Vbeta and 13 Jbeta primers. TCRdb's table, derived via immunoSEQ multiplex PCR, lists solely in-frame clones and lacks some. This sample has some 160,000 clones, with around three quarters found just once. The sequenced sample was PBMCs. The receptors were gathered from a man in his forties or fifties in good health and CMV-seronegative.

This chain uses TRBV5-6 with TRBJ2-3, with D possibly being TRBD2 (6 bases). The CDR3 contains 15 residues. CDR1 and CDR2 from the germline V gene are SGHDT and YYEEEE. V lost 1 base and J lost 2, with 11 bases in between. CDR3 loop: CASSLFSGFTDTQYF. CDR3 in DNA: TGTGCCAGCAGCTTGTTTAGCGGATTCACAGATACGCAGTATTTT.

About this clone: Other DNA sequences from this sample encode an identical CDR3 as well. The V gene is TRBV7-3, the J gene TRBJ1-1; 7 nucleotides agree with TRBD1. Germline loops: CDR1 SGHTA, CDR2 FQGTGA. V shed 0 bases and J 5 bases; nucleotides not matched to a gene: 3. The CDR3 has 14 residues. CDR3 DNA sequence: TGTGCCAGCAGCTTAACAGGGGGCGATACTGAAGCTTTCTTT. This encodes CASSLTGGDTEAFF.

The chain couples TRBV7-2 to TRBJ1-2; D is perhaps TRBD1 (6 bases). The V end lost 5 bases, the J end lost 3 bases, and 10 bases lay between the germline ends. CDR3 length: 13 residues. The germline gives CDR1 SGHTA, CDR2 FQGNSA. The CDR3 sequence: CASSAGQYYGYTF. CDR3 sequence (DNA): TGTGCCAGCAGCGCCGGACAGTACTATGGCTACACCTTC. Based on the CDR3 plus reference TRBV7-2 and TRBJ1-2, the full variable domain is GAGVSQSPSNKVTEKGKDVELRCDPISGHTALYWYRQSLGQGLEFLIYFQGNSAPDKSGLPSDRFSAERTGGSVSTLTIQRTQQEDSAVYLCASSAGQYYGYTFGSGTRLTVV.